This entry lists 30 T cell receptor beta chains sequenced from one sample in a study of OX40 agonist ivuxolimab in advanced cancers. The protocol used for the library was the immunoSEQ multiplex PCR assay. TCRdb carries this immuneACCESS record with in-frame sequences only. Its versions omit some clonotypes, under half of them owing to an unresolved V gene in the studies checked, with the rest unexplained. A total of 80,000 to 100,000 clones appear in this sample, around 86% of them only once. Approximately 0.3% of the sample belongs to the ten largest clones. The sequences come from CD4+ or CD8+ T cells sorted from blood, collected in a trial of the OX40 agonist ivuxolimab. Every receptor here comes from an adult with an advanced solid tumor such as melanoma, head and neck, liver or kidney cancer.

V gene TRBV5-1 combines with J gene TRBJ2-7; D is unclear. The length of the CDR3 is 11 residues. Germline CDR1 is SGHRS and CDR2 is YFSETQ. Trimming left V 2 bases short and J 7 bases short, with 7 bases between. CDR3 nucleotides: TGCGCCAGCAGCTTTGAGGAGGAGCAGTACTTC. Translated: CASSFEEEQYF.

The genes are TRBV6-4 and TRBJ2-3, with TRBD1 identical over 7 bases. After removal of 4 bases from V and 6 bases from J, the junction contained 10 bases not matched to a gene. The CDR3 runs to 15 residues. The germline V gene encodes CDR1 MRHNA and CDR2 SNTAGT. The CDR3 DNA reads TGTGCCAGCAGTGCCCAGGGGGACGCGATGGATACGCAGTATTTT. Its translation is CASSAQGDAMDTQYF.

J is TRBJ1-2 and V is TRBV5-4, with D uncertain. From germline, CDR1 is SGHNT and CDR2 YYREEE (reference sequence). The length of the CDR3 is 16 residues. Between the trimmed V and J ends, which lost 4 bases and 0 bases, there was a span of 16 bases. The CDR3 region has the DNA TGTGCCAGCAGCCAAGATAACTCAATATCTAACTATGGCTACACCTTC. This codes for CASSQDNSISNYGYTF.

This sequence joins TRBV27 and TRBJ2-7, with D perhaps TRBD2 (5 bases). Trimming took off 9 bases at V and 6 bases at J, with 24 bases between the two ends. The CDR3 runs to 15 residues. Germline values: CDR1 MNHEY, CDR2 SMNVEV (reference sequence). CDR3 region: CARWSWTGRLREQYF. Here the CDR3 DNA reads TGTGCCAGGTGGTCTTGGACGGGAAGACTACGCGAGCAGTACTTC.

The V gene is TRBV7-2, the J gene TRBJ1-2, with 10 nucleotides matching TRBD1. J gave up 3 bases and V 5 bases, and 9 bases lay outside the gene matches. This CDR3 comprises 16 residues. Germline CDR1 reads SGHTA; CDR2 reads FQGNSA. CDR3: CASSTPGQGTYYGYTF. Written as DNA, the CDR3 is TGTGCCAGCAGCACGCCGGGACAGGGGACCTACTATGGCTACACCTTC.

The chain employs TRBV5-1 and TRBJ1-2; D gene uncertain. Germline V lookup: CDR1 SGHRS, CDR2 YFSETQ. This CDR3 spans 14 amino acids. V was shortened by 5 bases and J by 6 bases, with 17 bases between the two germline ends. For the CDR3, the DNA is TGCGCCAGCAGACCGGGCCCCCCACCGGATGGCTACACCTTC. It encodes CASRPGPPPDGYTF.

The chain combines TRBV10-2 with TRBJ1-3; D unresolved. Germline assignment: CDR1 WSHSY and CDR2 SAAADI. This CDR3 has 13 amino acids. The V gene lost 8 bases and the J gene lost 0 bases, with 8 bases spanning the gap. The CDR3, as DNA: TGCGCCAGCCGAGCCTTCTCTGGAAACACCATATATTTT. It codes for CASRAFSGNTIYF.

The chain couples TRBV15 to TRBJ2-7, with 7 positions matching TRBD1. V trimming: 1 base; J trimming: 4 bases; junction bases outside the gene matches: 4. CDR3 length: 14 residues. CDR1 and CDR2 from the germline V gene are LNHNV and YYDKDF (reference sequence). CDR3 coding DNA: TGTGCCACCAGCAGAGGAGGGACAGCATACGAGCAGTACTTC. The encoded protein is CATSRGGTAYEQYF. The whole variable domain, remainder taken from reference TRBV15 and TRBJ2-7, is DAMVIQNPRYQVTQFGKPVTLSCSQTLNHNVMYWYQQKSSQAPKLLFHYYDKDFNNEADTPDNFQSRRPNTSFCFLDIRSPGLGDTAMYLCATSRGGTAYEQYFGPGTRLTVT.

This clone was counted a few times. The chain employs TRBV2 and TRBJ2-7; D may be TRBD2 (6 bases). This CDR3 has 12 amino acids. Trimming cost V 11 bases and J 1 base, with 12 bases left between them. From germline, CDR1 is SNHLY and CDR2 FYNNEI. The CDR3 sequence: CAAQGLSYEQYF. The CDR3 nucleotides read TGTGCCGCCCAGGGACTTTCCTACGAGCAGTACTTC.

J is TRBJ2-2 and V is TRBV7-6; D may match TRBD1 or TRBD2 (6 bases each). With 4 bases removed from V and 5 bases from J, the gap between germline ends came to 11 bases. Germline CDR1 SGHVS, CDR2 FNYEAQ. This CDR3 spans 14 amino acids. CDR3 amino acids: CASSSRGGTGELFF. CDR3 sequence (DNA): TGTGCCAGCAGCTCCCGAGGGGGGACCGGGGAGCTGTTTTTT.

This clone was seen once. The V call is TRBV5-4, the J call TRBJ2-3; possible D gene TRBD1, 6 bases. The germline gives CDR1 SGHNT, CDR2 YYREEE (reference sequence). The CDR3 is 13 amino acids. Trimming took off 4 bases at V and 4 bases at J, with 10 bases between the two ends. The DNA for the CDR3 is TGTGCCAGCAGCCTACAGGGACCAGATACGCAGTATTTT. It encodes CASSLQGPDTQYF.

V is TRBV2 and J is TRBJ2-3; tentatively, D is TRBD1 (6 bases). Trimming left V 5 bases short and J 3 bases short, with 24 bases between. This CDR3 has 18 amino acids. CDR1 SNHLY and CDR2 FYNNEI come from the germline V gene. This CDR3 is CASSKFGAWDKATDTQYF. CDR3 sequence (DNA): TGTGCCAGCAGTAAGTTTGGGGCATGGGACAAGGCAACAGATACGCAGTATTTT.

V gene TRBV9 combines with J gene TRBJ2-5, with D tentatively TRBD1 (5 bases). Germline V gene data show CDR1 as SGDLS and CDR2 as YYNGEE. V shed 1 base and J shed 0 bases, with 13 bases lying between them. The CDR3 consists of 16 residues. The CDR3, as DNA: TGTGCCAGCAGCGTAACCTGGGGCCTCAACCAAGAGACCCAGTACTTC. It encodes CASSVTWGLNQETQYF.

The chain has TRBV5-4 and TRBJ2-3; 12 bases align to TRBD2. The CDR3 spans 16 residues. In germline, CDR1 is SGHNT, CDR2 YYREEE (reference sequence). The junction had 3 bases not matched to a gene; V was cut back by 1 base and J by 3 bases. CDR3 nucleotides: TGTGCCAGCAGCTTGTACACTAGCGGGGGGACAGATACGCAGTATTTT. Translated, it gives CASSLYTSGGTDTQYF.

The rearrangement joins TRBV7-6 to TRBJ2-1; no reliable D call. The V end was cut by 4 bases, the J end by 7 bases, with 11 bases between. The CDR3 extends over 13 amino acids. The germline V gene has CDR1 SGHVS and CDR2 FNYEAQ. The CDR3 coding sequence is TGTGCCAGCAGCTCCGGCGATGGGAATGAGCAGTTCTTC. Encoded protein: CASSSGDGNEQFF.

The chain is built from TRBV6-1 and TRBJ1-5; D gene ambiguous. Trimming left V 8 bases short and J 5 bases short, with 7 bases between. Germline V gene lookup returns CDR1 MNHNS and CDR2 SASEGT. The CDR3 has 11 amino acids. CDR3 coding DNA: TGTGCCAGCTGCGACGATCAGCCCCAGCATTTT. The encoded protein is CASCDDQPQHF.

This sequence joins TRBV19 and TRBJ2-7; TRBD2 matches 10 bases. The CDR3 has 14 amino acids. Trimming cost V 6 bases and J 4 bases; bases outside gene matches: 6. The V gene's germline CDR1 is LNHDA and CDR2 SQIVND (reference sequence). The CDR3 DNA follows: TGTGCCAGTAGCGCCGTAGCGGGGGGTTACGAGCAGTACTTC. Residues: CASSAVAGGYEQYF.

The chain uses TRBV5-1 and TRBJ2-1; 7 bases map to TRBD1. Losses at the gene ends were 4 bases for V and 9 bases for J; bases not matched to a gene: 7. Germline CDR1 and CDR2: SGHRS and YFSETQ. The length of the CDR3 is 13 residues. The CDR3 loop is CASSPGQAGEQFF. The CDR3 DNA is TGCGCCAGCAGCCCTGGACAGGCAGGTGAGCAGTTCTTC.

The chain has TRBV5-1 and TRBJ1-1, with 9 bases lining up with TRBD1. Trimming took 3 bases from V and 8 from J; bases not matched to a gene: 11. Germline lookup yields CDR1 SGHRS and CDR2 YFSETQ. The CDR3 loop spans 15 amino acids. The CDR3 coding sequence is TGCGCCAGCAGCTCGACTAATCGGGACAGGGAGGAAGCTTTCTTT. It codes for CASSSTNRDREEAFF.

The chain recombines TRBV4-2 with TRBJ2-5; D gene uncertain. This CDR3 is built from 15 residues. Trimming took 0 bases from V and 7 from J, leaving 15 bases between them. CDR1 and CDR2 from the germline V gene are LGHNA and YNFKEQ. The CDR3 region has the DNA TGTGCCAGCAGCCAAGAAGGTCAGAACTCTGGGACCCAGTACTTC. It encodes CASSQEGQNSGTQYF.

The V and J genes are TRBV5-8 and TRBJ2-4; TRBD1 aligns across 8 bases. Germline V gives CDR1 SGHTS, CDR2 YDEGEE. Trimming removed 4 bases from V and 1 base from J; junction bases left unmatched: 4. This CDR3 comprises 15 residues. The CDR3, as DNA: TGTGCCAGCAGCGGATGGACAGGGGCCAAAAACATTCAGTACTTC. Amino acid sequence: CASSGWTGAKNIQYF.

J is TRBJ1-6 and V is TRBV5-1; 10 bases match TRBD1. The germline CDR1 and CDR2 sequences are SGHRS and YFSETQ. The CDR3 is 15 residues long. The V segment lost 6 bases and the J segment 10 bases; nucleotides outside the gene matches: 10. CDR3 sequence reads: CASTSGTGETSPLHF. DNA for the CDR3: TGCGCCAGCACCTCCGGGACAGGGGAAACGTCACCCCTCCACTTT.

The chain combines TRBV6-5 with TRBJ1-5, with TRBD1 matching over 9 bases. Looked up from germline, CDR1 is MNHEY and CDR2 is SVGAGI. After removal of 6 bases from V and 9 bases from J, the junction contained 12 bases not matched to a gene. This CDR3 has 15 amino acids. The CDR3 sequence is CASSELDRGDRPQHF. The CDR3 DNA follows: TGTGCCAGCAGCGAACTCGACAGGGGGGATCGGCCCCAGCATTTT.

This rearrangement joins TRBV2 to TRBJ1-4, with D unresolved. V was cut by 8 bases and J by 4 bases, with 8 bases left in between. Germline CDR1 and CDR2: SNHLY and FYNNEI. The CDR3 spans 12 residues. CDR3 sequence (DNA): TGTGCCAGCCTCTCCCTTAATGAAAAACTGTTTTTT. It translates to CASLSLNEKLFF.

This clone was counted a few times. V usage is TRBV19 and J usage is TRBJ2-4; D tentatively reads TRBD1 or TRBD2 (5 bases each). Trimming cost V 6 bases and J 7 bases, with 16 bases left between them. The CDR3 runs to 14 residues. Germline CDR1 LNHDA, CDR2 SQIVND (reference sequence). The CDR3 DNA reads TGTGCCAGTAGCCAACTGGGGACGTTTAACATTCAGTACTTC. Its protein product is CASSQLGTFNIQYF.

The V and J genes are TRBV5-4 and TRBJ1-1; TRBD1 might be the D (5 bases). The germline CDR1 and CDR2 sequences are SGHNT and YYREEE (reference sequence). V was trimmed by 4 bases and J by 5 bases, leaving 21 bases between them. The CDR3 is 16 residues long. CDR3 residues: CASSPPGTGRRTEAFF. The CDR3 DNA is TGTGCCAGCAGCCCCCCGGGGACGGGAAGAAGAACTGAAGCTTTCTTT.

A single count supports this clone. The chain is built from TRBV4-2 and TRBJ2-3; 7 positions match TRBD2. V shed 0 bases and J 6 bases; nucleotides not matched to a gene: 15. The CDR3 is 18 residues long. Germline CDR1 is LGHNA and CDR2 is YNFKEQ. The CDR3 DNA follows: TGTGCCAGCAGCCAAGATCGGGGCCGGGGCGGGGGAGAGGATACGCAGTATTTT. Amino acid sequence: CASSQDRGRGGGEDTQYF.

This clone was detected a few times. The genes are TRBV19 and TRBJ1-2; TRBD1 might be the D (5 bases). The V end lost 9 bases, the J end lost 4 bases, and 15 bases lay between the germline ends. The CDR3 consists of 13 residues. CDR1 LNHDA and CDR2 SQIVND come from the germline V gene (reference sequence). The CDR3 region is CASSQGIGYGYTF. The CDR3, as DNA: TGTGCCAGCTCCCAGGGTATCGGCTATGGCTACACCTTC.

V is TRBV5-4 and J is TRBJ2-7, with 9 nucleotides matching TRBD1. The CDR3 has 15 residues. V lost 5 bases to trimming and J lost 3 bases; unmatched junction nucleotides: 9. Germline V gene lookup returns CDR1 SGHNT and CDR2 YYREEE (reference sequence). The CDR3 loop reads CASSPSGTGLYEQYF. Here the CDR3 DNA reads TGTGCCAGCAGTCCTTCAGGGACAGGGCTCTACGAGCAGTACTTC.

This chain joins TRBV29-1 and TRBJ2-3; D is unclear. CDR1 and CDR2 (germline): SQVTM, ANQGSEA. V was shortened by 0 bases and J by 3 bases, with 7 bases between the two germline ends. The CDR3 is made up of 13 amino acids. The CDR3 spells CSVEDPVTDTQYF. As DNA, the CDR3 is TGCAGCGTTGAAGATCCGGTGACAGATACGCAGTATTTT.